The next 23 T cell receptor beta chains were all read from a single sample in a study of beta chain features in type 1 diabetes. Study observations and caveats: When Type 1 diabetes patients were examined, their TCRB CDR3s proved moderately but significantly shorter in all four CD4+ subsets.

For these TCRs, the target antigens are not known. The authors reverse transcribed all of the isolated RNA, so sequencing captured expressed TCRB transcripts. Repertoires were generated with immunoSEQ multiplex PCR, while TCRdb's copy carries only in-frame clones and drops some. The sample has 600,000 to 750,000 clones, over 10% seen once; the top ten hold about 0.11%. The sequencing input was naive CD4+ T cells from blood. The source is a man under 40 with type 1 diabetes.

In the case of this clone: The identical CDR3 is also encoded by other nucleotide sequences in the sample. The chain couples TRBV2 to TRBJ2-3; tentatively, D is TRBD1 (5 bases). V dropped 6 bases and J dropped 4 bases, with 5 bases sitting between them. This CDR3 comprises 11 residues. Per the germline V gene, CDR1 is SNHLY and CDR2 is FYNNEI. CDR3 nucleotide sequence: TGTGCCAGCAGCAGGGCAGATACGCAGTATTTT. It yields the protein CASSRADTQYF.

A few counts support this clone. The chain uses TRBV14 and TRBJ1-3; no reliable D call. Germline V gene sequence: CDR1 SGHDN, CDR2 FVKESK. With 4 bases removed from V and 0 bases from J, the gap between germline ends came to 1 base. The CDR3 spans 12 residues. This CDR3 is CASSRSGNTIYF. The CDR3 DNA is TGTGCCAGCAGCCGCTCTGGAAACACCATATATTTT.

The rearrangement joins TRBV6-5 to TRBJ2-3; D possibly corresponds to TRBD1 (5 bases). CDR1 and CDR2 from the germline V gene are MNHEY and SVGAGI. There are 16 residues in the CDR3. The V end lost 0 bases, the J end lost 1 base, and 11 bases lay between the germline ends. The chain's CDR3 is CASSYSGQPGTDTQYF. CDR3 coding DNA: TGTGCCAGCAGTTACTCCGGACAACCAGGCACAGATACGCAGTATTTT.

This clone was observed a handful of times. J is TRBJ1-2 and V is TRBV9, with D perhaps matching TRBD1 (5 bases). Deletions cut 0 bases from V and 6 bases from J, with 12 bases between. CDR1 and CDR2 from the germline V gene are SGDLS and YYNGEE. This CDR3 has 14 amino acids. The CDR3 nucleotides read TGTGCCAGCAGCGTAGGGTCCAGGGCTGATGGCTACACCTTC. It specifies CASSVGSRADGYTF.

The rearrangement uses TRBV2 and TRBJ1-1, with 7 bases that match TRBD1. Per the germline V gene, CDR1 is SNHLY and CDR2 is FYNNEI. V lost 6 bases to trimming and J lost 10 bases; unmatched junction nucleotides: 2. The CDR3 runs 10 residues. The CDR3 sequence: CASRTGRAFF. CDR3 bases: TGTGCCAGCAGGACAGGGCGAGCTTTCTTT.

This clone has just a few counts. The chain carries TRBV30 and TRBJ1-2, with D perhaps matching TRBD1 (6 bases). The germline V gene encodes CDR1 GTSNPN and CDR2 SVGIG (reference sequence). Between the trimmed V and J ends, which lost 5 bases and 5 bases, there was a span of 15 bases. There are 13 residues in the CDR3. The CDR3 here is CAWASTQGYGYTF. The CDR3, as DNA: TGTGCCTGGGCATCGACCCAGGGGTATGGCTACACCTTC. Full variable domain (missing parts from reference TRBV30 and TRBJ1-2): SQTIHQWPATLVQPVGSPLSLECTVEGTSNPNLYWYRQAAGRGLQLLFYSVGIGQISSEVPQNLSASRPQDRQFILSSKKLLLSDSGFYLCAWASTQGYGYTFGSGTRLTVV.

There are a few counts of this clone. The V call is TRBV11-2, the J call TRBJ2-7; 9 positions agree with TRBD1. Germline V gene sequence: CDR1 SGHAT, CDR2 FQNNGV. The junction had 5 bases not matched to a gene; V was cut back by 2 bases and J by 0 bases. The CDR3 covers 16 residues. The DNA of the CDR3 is TGTGCCAGCAGCTTACTACCGGGACAGGGCTCCTACGAGCAGTACTTC. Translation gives CASSLLPGQGSYEQYF.

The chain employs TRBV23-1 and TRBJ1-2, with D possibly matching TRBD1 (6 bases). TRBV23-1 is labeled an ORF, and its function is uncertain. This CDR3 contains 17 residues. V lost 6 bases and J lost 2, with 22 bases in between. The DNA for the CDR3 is TGCGCCAGCAGCCGCCCCCGCCGACAGGAAGGAAACTATGGCTACACCTTC. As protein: CASSRPRRQEGNYGYTF.

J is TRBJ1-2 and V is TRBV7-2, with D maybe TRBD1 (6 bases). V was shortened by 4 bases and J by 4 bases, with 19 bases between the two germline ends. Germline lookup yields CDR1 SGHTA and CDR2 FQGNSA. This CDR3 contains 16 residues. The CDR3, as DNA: TGTGCCAGCAGCTCAAGTCATGCAACAGGGAGCTATGGCTACACCTTC. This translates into CASSSSHATGSYGYTF.

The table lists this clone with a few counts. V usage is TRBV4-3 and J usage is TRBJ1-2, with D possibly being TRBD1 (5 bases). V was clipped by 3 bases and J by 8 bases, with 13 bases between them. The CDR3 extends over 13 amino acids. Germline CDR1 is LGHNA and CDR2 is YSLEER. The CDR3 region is CASSHHRSIGYTF. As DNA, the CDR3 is TGCGCCAGCAGCCATCACAGGTCAATAGGCTACACCTTC.

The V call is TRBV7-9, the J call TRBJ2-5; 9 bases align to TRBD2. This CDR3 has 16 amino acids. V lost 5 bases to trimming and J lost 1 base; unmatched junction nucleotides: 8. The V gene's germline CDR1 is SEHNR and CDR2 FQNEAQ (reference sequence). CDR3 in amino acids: CASSPGIAGAQETQYF. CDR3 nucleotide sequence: TGTGCCAGCAGCCCCGGGATAGCGGGAGCCCAAGAGACCCAGTACTTC. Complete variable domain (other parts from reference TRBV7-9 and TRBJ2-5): DTGVSQNPRHKITKRGQNVTFRCDPISEHNRLYWYRQTLGQGPEFLTYFQNEAQLEKSRLLSDRFSAERPKGSFSTLEIQRTEQGDSAMYLCASSPGIAGAQETQYFGPGTRLLVL.

The CDR3 nucleotides are TGCGCCAGCAGCCAAGATAGGAGAAGCCAGGGGGCTGGCTACACCTTC. This translates into CASSQDRRSQGAGYTF. This rearrangement joins TRBV4-3 to TRBJ1-2; 8 nucleotides align to TRBD1. The CDR3 has 16 amino acids. Germline V gene sequence: CDR1 LGHNA, CDR2 YSLEER. V shed 0 bases, J shed 7 bases, and the junction held 10 bases outside the gene matches.

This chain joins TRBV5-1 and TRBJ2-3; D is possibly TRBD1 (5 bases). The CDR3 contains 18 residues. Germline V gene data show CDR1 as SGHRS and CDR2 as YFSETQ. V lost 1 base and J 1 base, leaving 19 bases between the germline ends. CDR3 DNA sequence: TGCGCCAGCAGCTTGTCTTCTATAGGGGCTAGGCGCACAGATACGCAGTATTTT. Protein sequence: CASSLSSIGARRTDTQYF.

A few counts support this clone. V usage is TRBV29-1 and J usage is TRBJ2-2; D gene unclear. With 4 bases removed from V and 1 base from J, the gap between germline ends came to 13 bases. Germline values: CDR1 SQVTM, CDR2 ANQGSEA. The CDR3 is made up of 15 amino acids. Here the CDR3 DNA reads TGCAGCGTTGGAGTCGCTTCCCAGAACACCGGGGAGCTGTTTTTT. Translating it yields CSVGVASQNTGELFF.

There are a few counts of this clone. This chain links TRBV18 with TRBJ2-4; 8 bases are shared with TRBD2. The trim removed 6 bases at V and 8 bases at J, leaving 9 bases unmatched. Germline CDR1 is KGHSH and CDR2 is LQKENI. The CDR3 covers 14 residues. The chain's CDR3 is CASSPGTRRDIQYF. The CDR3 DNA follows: TGTGCCAGCTCCCCCGGGACTAGGCGGGACATTCAGTACTTC.

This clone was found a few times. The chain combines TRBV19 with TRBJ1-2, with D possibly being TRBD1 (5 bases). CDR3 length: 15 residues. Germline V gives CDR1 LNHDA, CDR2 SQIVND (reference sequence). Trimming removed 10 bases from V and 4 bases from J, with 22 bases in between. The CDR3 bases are TGTGCCACCGAGGAAACAGGAAATCGAGCCTATGGCTACACCTTC. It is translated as CATEETGNRAYGYTF. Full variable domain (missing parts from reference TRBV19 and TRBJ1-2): DGGITQSPKYLFRKEGQNVTLSCEQNLNHDAMYWYRQDPGQGLRLIYYSQIVNDFQKGDIAEGYSVSREKKESFPLTVTSAQKNPTAFYLCATEETGNRAYGYTFGSGTRLTVV.

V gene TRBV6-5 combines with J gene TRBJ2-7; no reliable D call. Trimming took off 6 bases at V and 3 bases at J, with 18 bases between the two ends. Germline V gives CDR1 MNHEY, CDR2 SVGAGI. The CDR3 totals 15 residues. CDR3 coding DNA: TGTGCCAGCAGCCGAGTTCCGATCCTACTCTACGAGCAGTACTTC. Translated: CASSRVPILLYEQYF.

The CDR3: CAISDSSGLNTGELFF. The DNA of the CDR3 is TGTGCCATCAGTGATTCTAGCGGGTTAAACACCGGGGAGCTGTTTTTT. V gene TRBV10-3 combines with J gene TRBJ2-2; 8 bases are a match to TRBD2. J lost 2 bases, V lost 3 bases, and 5 bases had no gene match. Germline V CDR1 and CDR2: ENHRY, SYGVKD. The CDR3 length is 16 residues.

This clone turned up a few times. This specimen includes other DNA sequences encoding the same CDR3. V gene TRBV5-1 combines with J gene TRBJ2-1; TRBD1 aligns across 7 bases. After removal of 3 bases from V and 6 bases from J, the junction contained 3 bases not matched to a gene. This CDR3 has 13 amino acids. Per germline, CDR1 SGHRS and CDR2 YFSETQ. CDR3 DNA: TGCGCCAGCAGCTCGACAGGGCTCAATGAGCAGTTCTTC. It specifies CASSSTGLNEQFF.

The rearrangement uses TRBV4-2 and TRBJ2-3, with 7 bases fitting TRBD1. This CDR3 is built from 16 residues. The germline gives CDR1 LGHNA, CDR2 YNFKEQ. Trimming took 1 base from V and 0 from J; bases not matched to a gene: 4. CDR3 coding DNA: TGTGCCAGCAGCCAAGGAGGGACAGCAAGCACAGATACGCAGTATTTT. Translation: CASSQGGTASTDTQYF.

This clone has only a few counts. DNA for the CDR3: TGTGCCAGCAGTTTACTTTCTTCGGGGAATCAGCCCCAGCATTTT. Amino acids: CASSLLSSGNQPQHF. The gene calls are TRBV27 and TRBJ1-5; D unclear. The CDR3 runs 15 residues. The V gene lost 2 bases and the J gene lost 4 bases, with 12 bases spanning the gap. Germline CDR1 MNHEY, CDR2 SMNVEV (reference sequence).

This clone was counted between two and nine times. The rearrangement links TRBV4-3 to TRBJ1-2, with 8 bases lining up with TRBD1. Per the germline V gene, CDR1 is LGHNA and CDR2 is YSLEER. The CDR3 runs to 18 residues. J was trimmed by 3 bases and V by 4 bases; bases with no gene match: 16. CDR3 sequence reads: CASSLHGQGSPGYYGYTF. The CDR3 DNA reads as TGCGCCAGCAGCCTCCACGGACAGGGATCCCCGGGGTACTATGGCTACACCTTC.

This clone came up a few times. The CDR3 nucleotides are TGTGCTAGTGGTTTGTCGCCGGGACAGGGAGCCGGGGAGCTGTTTTTT. Translation gives CASGLSPGQGAGELFF. The chain employs TRBV12-5 and TRBJ2-2; 9 bases are a match to TRBD1. The CDR3 runs 16 residues. V lost 2 bases to trimming and J lost 6 bases; unmatched junction nucleotides: 7. The V gene's germline CDR1 is LGHNT and CDR2 FRNRAP.